This T cell receptor beta chain was identified during a study of OX40 agonist ivuxolimab in advanced cancers. Germline V CDR1 and CDR2: MGHRA, YSYEKL. Trimming pared 4 bases from V and 2 bases from J, leaving 14 bases between. The CDR3 loop spans 15 amino acids. This table comes from immunoSEQ multiplex PCR, and its TCRdb copy is limited to in-frame clones, with some not included. The sample has around 70,000 clones, over 75% seen once. The source is an adult with an advanced solid tumor such as melanoma, head and neck, liver or kidney cancer. The sequenced sample was CD4+ or CD8+ T cells sorted from blood, obtained in a trial of the OX40 agonist ivuxolimab. V is TRBV4-1 and J is TRBJ1-2; D is perhaps TRBD1 (5 bases). This CDR3 reads CASSRPTAKNYGYTF. The DNA of the CDR3 is TGCGCCAGCAGCCGCCCGACAGCTAAAAACTATGGCTACACCTTC.